The T cell receptor (beta chain) under discussion was sequenced for a study of glioma-infiltrating T cells after dendritic cell vaccination. The V gene lost 4 bases and the J gene lost 0 bases, with 12 bases spanning the gap. This CDR3 spans 15 amino acids. Germline lookup yields CDR1 SNHLY and CDR2 FYNNEI. Amplification used 60 V beta primers and 13 J beta primers. TCRdb keeps only in-frame clones here, not all; method: immunoSEQ multiplex PCR. The sample yields 30,000 to 40,000 clones, about 80% seen once. Material: blood, obtained before dendritic cell vaccination. The chain carries TRBV2 and TRBJ1-1; no firm D call. This TCR was sampled from a human donor with glioblastoma. The CDR3 spells CASSGVVRMNTEAFF. In nucleotides, the CDR3 is TGTGCCAGCAGTGGTGTTGTCAGAATGAACACTGAAGCTTTCTTT. The entire variable domain, with the rest obtained from reference TRBV2 and TRBJ1-1, is as follows: EPEVTQTPSHQVTQMGQEVILRCVPISNHLYFYWYRQILGQKVEFLVSFYNNEISEKSEIFDDQFSVERPDGSNFTLKIRSTKLEDSAMYFCASSGVVRMNTEAFFGQGTRLTVV.